By frequency in the sample, the clone carrying this TCR beta chain is medium-sized. Its antigen is not known. This sample was taken from a study of HIV-infected patients and healthy controls. The study, taken as a whole, reports: During therapy, HIV-associated CDR3s fell significantly in frequency, while CMV-associated CDR3s did not change significantly.

This CDR3 has 14 residues. The V end lost 4 bases, the J end lost 4 bases, and 13 bases lay between the germline ends. Germline CDR1 is SGHNT and CDR2 is YENEEA. Reverse transcription used 450 to 650 ng RNA and constant-region primers for alpha and beta. Alpha and beta chain libraries were made separately by chain-specific third strand synthesis with multiplexing indices. Priming off the SP2 site generated the second strand. TCRdb recomputed calls from the 5' RACE reads with MiXCR, one row per CDR3 protein. The sample carries roughly 9,300 distinct CDR3 sequences, around 5.9% recorded once. Antiretroviral therapy had run roughly three months, about 14 weeks, before follow-up blood collection. Whole blood was used without fractionation, so all unsorted peripheral T cells were included.

The sequence was obtained from an adult with HIV infection. The donor label of this sample is uncertain. Sequencing used blood, obtained during antiretroviral therapy. The chain is built from TRBV11-3 and TRBJ1-1; no firm D call. CDR3 in DNA: TGTGCCAGCAGCTCGCCCTGGGAGAGCACTGAAGCTTTCTTT. It encodes CASSSPWESTEAFF.